The TCR beta chain described here comes from a study of T-cell memory formation after mild COVID-19. Findings of the study overall: There was a balanced CD4/CD8 profile in clones contracting day 15 to 85, and later expanders leaned CD4+. Among CD4+ contracting clones, most were CM and EM, and CD8+ ones EMRA.

Deletions cut 10 bases from V and 0 bases from J, with 9 bases between. The CDR3 is 13 amino acids. Germline assignment: CDR1 KGHDR and CDR2 SFDVKD. TCRdb used MiXCR to reprocess the 5' RACE reads, holding one entry per CDR3 protein. The table has 180,000 or so distinct CDR3 sequences, around a tenth seen once; the top ten hold roughly 3.8%. Note on this clonotype: What it binds is unknown.

The chain is built from TRBV24-1 and TRBJ2-1, with D unresolved. This clonotype was sampled from a man younger than 30 who had mild COVID-19 (a few samples of this study predate the infection). Cell type and time point are not known. The sequencing input was PBMCs or a T cell subset sorted from them (not recorded which). CDR3 sequence (DNA): TGTGCCACGGTTTCTTACTCCTACAATGAGCAGTTCTTC. Translating it yields CATVSYSYNEQFF.